Shown below are 31 T cell receptor beta chains from a single sample sequenced in a study of blood T cell repertoires in COVID-19. Sequenced by immunoSEQ multiplex PCR; TCRdb stores in-frame clones only, minus some. This sample has around 270,000 clones; more than 85% occur once, and the top ten carry around 5%. Source material: peripheral blood. The origin of the receptors is a woman aged 60-75 years with COVID-19, enrolled during active disease.

The V and J genes are TRBV27 and TRBJ2-7; 9 positions match TRBD2. The CDR3 spans 15 residues. Germline loops: CDR1 MNHEY, CDR2 SMNVEV (reference sequence). J was trimmed by 3 bases and V by 0 bases; bases with no gene match: 3. CDR3 nucleotide sequence: TGTGCCAGCAGTTTATCTATTAGCGGGAGCTACGAGCAGTACTTC. This gives the protein CASSLSISGSYEQYF.

This chain uses TRBV4-1 with TRBJ1-5, with unresolved D. From germline, CDR1 is MGHRA and CDR2 YSYEKL. V lost 1 base to trimming and J lost 0 bases, with 10 bases between them. This CDR3 is built from 16 residues. The DNA of the CDR3 is TGCGCCAGCAGCCAAGGCAGTCCATATAGCAATCAGCCCCAGCATTTT. Its translation is CASSQGSPYSNQPQHF.

This clone occurred a few times. The chain is built from TRBV5-4 and TRBJ2-7; a weak D match, TRBD2 (6 bases). CDR1 SGHNT and CDR2 YYREEE come from the germline V gene (reference sequence). Trimming pared 0 bases from V and 2 bases from J, leaving 15 bases between. CDR3 length: 16 residues. CDR3 bases: TGTGCCAGCAGCTTGGGGTCGGGACTCGAACCCTACGAGCAGTACTTC. It specifies CASSLGSGLEPYEQYF.

This clone is a singleton in its sample. The chain employs TRBV7-2 and TRBJ2-3; 7 nucleotides match TRBD2. This CDR3 has 14 amino acids. The trim removed 3 bases at V and 6 bases at J, leaving 6 bases unmatched. The V gene's germline CDR1 is SGHTA and CDR2 FQGNSA. The CDR3 here is CASSFRTSLDTQYF. In DNA form, the CDR3 reads TGTGCCAGCAGCTTCAGGACTAGTCTTGATACGCAGTATTTT.

CDR3 sequence: CASSGTVSGVYNSPLHF. In DNA, the CDR3 is TGTGCCAGCAGCGGGACAGTCTCTGGTGTCTATAATTCACCCCTCCACTTT. This sequence joins TRBV2 and TRBJ1-6, with 7 bases lining up with TRBD1. CDR3 length: 17 residues. After removal of 6 bases from V and 3 bases from J, the junction contained 11 bases not matched to a gene. CDR1 is SNHLY, CDR2 FYNNEI, per germline. Full variable domain (missing parts from reference TRBV2 and TRBJ1-6): EPEVTQTPSHQVTQMGQEVILRCVPISNHLYFYWYRQILGQKVEFLVSFYNNEISEKSEIFDDQFSVERPDGSNFTLKIRSTKLEDSAMYFCASSGTVSGVYNSPLHFGNGTRLTVT.

The chain carries TRBV5-1 and TRBJ2-1; 7 bases line up with TRBD2. CDR3 length: 16 residues. With 0 bases clipped from V and 7 bases from J, the junction kept 10 bases outside the gene matches. From germline, CDR1 is SGHRS and CDR2 YFSETQ. CDR3 region: CASSLDLAALGNEQFF. CDR3 in DNA: TGCGCCAGCAGCTTGGATCTAGCGGCCCTGGGGAATGAGCAGTTCTTC.

The chain recombines TRBV6-5 with TRBJ2-3; perhaps TRBD2 as D (6 bases). V was trimmed by 8 bases and J by 2 bases, leaving 14 bases between them. Germline V gene sequence: CDR1 MNHEY, CDR2 SVGAGI. CDR3 length: 14 residues. This CDR3 is CASGDAGYTDTQYF. CDR3 DNA: TGTGCCAGCGGCGACGCGGGGTACACAGATACGCAGTATTTT.

The chain recombines TRBV2 with TRBJ2-3, with D tentatively TRBD2 (5 bases). The CDR3 contains 14 residues. With 4 bases removed from V and 1 base from J, the gap between germline ends came to 9 bases. The germline gives CDR1 SNHLY, CDR2 FYNNEI. Written as DNA, the CDR3 is TGTGCCAGCAGTGTCCTGCGGGGCACAGATACGCAGTATTTT. Its protein is CASSVLRGTDTQYF.

The rearrangement links TRBV3-1 (or the pseudogene TRBV3-2) to TRBJ2-3, with 9 nucleotides matching TRBD2. Germline V gene lookup returns CDR1 LGHDT and CDR2 YNNKEL (reference sequence). J was trimmed by 2 bases and V by 6 bases; bases with no gene match: 9. The CDR3 has 16 amino acids. CDR3 DNA: TGTGCCAGCAGTGGGACTAGCTTTACTTCCACAGATACGCAGTATTTT. The encoded protein is CASSGTSFTSTDTQYF.

This clone was counted once. This chain uses TRBV3-1 (or the pseudogene TRBV3-2) with TRBJ2-1, with TRBD2 matching over 14 bases. This CDR3 is built from 19 residues. CDR1 is LGHDT, CDR2 YNNKEL, per germline (reference sequence). After removal of 5 bases from V and 4 bases from J, the junction contained 13 bases not matched to a gene. The CDR3 nucleotides read TGTGCCAGCAGCGGTAAGGGACTAGCGGGAGCCACGAGGTACAATGAGCAGTTCTTC. Encoded protein: CASSGKGLAGATRYNEQFF.

The chain recombines TRBV27 with TRBJ2-6; D remains ambiguous. The CDR3 loop spans 13 amino acids. Between the trimmed V and J ends, which lost 3 bases and 2 bases, there was a span of 2 bases. CDR1 MNHEY and CDR2 SMNVEV come from the germline V gene (reference sequence). As DNA, the CDR3 is TGTGCCAGCAGTTTCACTGGGGCCAACGTCCTGACTTTC. Protein: CASSFTGANVLTF.

This rearrangement joins TRBV19 to TRBJ1-4; D not certain. Trimming removed 0 bases from V and 8 bases from J, with 4 bases in between. Germline V gives CDR1 LNHDA, CDR2 SQIVND (reference sequence). CDR3 length: 12 amino acids. The CDR3 reads CASSIDREKLFF. The CDR3 DNA sequence: TGTGCCAGTAGTATAGATCGGGAAAAACTGTTTTTT.

The rearrangement joins TRBV30 to TRBJ2-1; D might be TRBD1 (8 bases). V was pared by 1 base and J by 3 bases, with 19 bases between. The CDR3 is made up of 17 amino acids. CDR1 and CDR2 (germline): GTSNPN, SVGIG (reference sequence). The chain's CDR3 is CAWSGGGGQDFYNEQFF. The CDR3 DNA sequence: TGTGCCTGGAGTGGGGGCGGGGGACAGGATTTCTACAATGAGCAGTTCTTC.

This clone has a handful of counts. The rearrangement joins TRBV9 to TRBJ1-1; D ambiguous. This CDR3 contains 14 residues. Germline V gives CDR1 SGDLS, CDR2 YYNGEE. Trimming pared 0 bases from V and 4 bases from J, leaving 10 bases between. As DNA, the CDR3 is TGTGCCAGCAGCGTAGGACCGACGGGCACTGAAGCTTTCTTT. Translating gives CASSVGPTGTEAFF. The variable domain in full, completed from reference TRBV9 and TRBJ1-1, reads DSGVTQTPKHLITATGQRVTLRCSPRSGDLSVYWYQQSLDQGLQFLIQYYNGEERAKGNILERFSAQQFPDLHSELNLSSLELGDSALYFCASSVGPTGTEAFFGQGTRLTVV.

The chain employs TRBV10-1 and TRBJ1-1; D gene ambiguous. Per the germline V gene, CDR1 is WNHNN and CDR2 is SYGVQD (reference sequence). The CDR3 covers 12 residues. V lost 4 bases and J 6 bases, leaving 9 bases between the germline ends. The CDR3 is CASSVGGAEAFF. Written as DNA, the CDR3 is TGCGCCAGCAGTGTTGGCGGGGCTGAAGCTTTCTTT.

The CDR3 DNA reads TGTGCCAGCAACCGACTAGCGGGAGAAGTTGAGCAGTTCTTC. Its protein is CASNRLAGEVEQFF. V is TRBV6-5 and J is TRBJ2-1; 12 bases line up with TRBD2. In germline, CDR1 is MNHEY, CDR2 SVGAGI. This CDR3 is built from 14 residues. The trim removed 7 bases at V and 9 bases at J, leaving 7 bases unmatched.

The chain is built from TRBV5-1 and TRBJ1-3, with 7 bases lining up with TRBD1. Germline CDR1 is SGHRS and CDR2 is YFSETQ. After removal of 3 bases from V and 4 bases from J, the junction contained 7 bases not matched to a gene. The CDR3 loop spans 15 amino acids. The CDR3 region is CASSYGQATGNTIYF. The CDR3 DNA follows: TGCGCCAGCAGCTATGGACAGGCGACAGGAAACACCATATATTTT.

The J gene is TRBJ2-7, the V gene TRBV15; TRBD1 might be the D (6 bases). The CDR3 loop spans 16 amino acids. V shed 5 bases and J shed 4 bases, with 21 bases lying between them. Germline CDR1 reads LNHNV; CDR2 reads YYDKDF (reference sequence). CDR3 sequence reads: CATSLPGSGVVYEQYF. In nucleotides, the CDR3 is TGTGCCACCAGCTTACCCGGGTCAGGGGTCGTTTACGAGCAGTACTTC. The variable domain in full, completed from reference TRBV15 and TRBJ2-7, reads DAMVIQNPRYQVTQFGKPVTLSCSQTLNHNVMYWYQQKSSQAPKLLFHYYDKDFNNEADTPDNFQSRRPNTSFCFLDIRSPGLGDTAMYLCATSLPGSGVVYEQYFGPGTRLTVT.

The chain couples TRBV19 to TRBJ1-2, with a weak D call TRBD1 (6 bases). There are 15 residues in the CDR3. Trimming removed 5 bases from V and 6 bases from J, with 19 bases in between. The germline CDR1 and CDR2 sequences are LNHDA and SQIVND (reference sequence). CDR3 nucleotides: TGTGCCAGTAGTGCCTACATGTGGGGGCCGGATGGCTACACCTTC. Encoded protein: CASSAYMWGPDGYTF.

The chain is built from TRBV19 and TRBJ1-5, with D perhaps matching TRBD1 (6 bases). The CDR3 consists of 16 residues. The ends were cut back, 1 base at V and 0 bases at J, with 10 bases in the middle. Germline CDR1 is LNHDA and CDR2 is SQIVND (reference sequence). The CDR3, as DNA: TGTGCCAGTAGTATAGTCGGACAGAATAGCAATCAGCCCCAGCATTTT. Its translation: CASSIVGQNSNQPQHF.

The chain recombines TRBV5-4 with TRBJ2-1; TRBD1 matches 9 bases. From germline, CDR1 is SGHNT and CDR2 YYREEE (reference sequence). This CDR3 contains 14 residues. J lost 4 bases, V lost 4 bases, and 3 bases had no gene match. CDR3: CASSRGQGYNEQFF. The DNA for the CDR3 is TGTGCCAGCAGCCGCGGACAGGGGTACAATGAGCAGTTCTTC.

The gene calls are TRBV6-5 and TRBJ1-1, with TRBD1 matching 7 bases. This CDR3 has 11 amino acids. Germline CDR1 and CDR2: MNHEY and SVGAGI. V was pared by 11 bases and J by 7 bases, with 7 bases of the junction left unmatched. This CDR3 is CACRSGGEAFF. For the CDR3, the DNA is TGTGCCTGCCGGTCAGGGGGTGAAGCTTTCTTT.

The chain recombines TRBV5-5 with TRBJ1-5; possibly TRBD1 for D (5 bases). Germline V gene sequence: CDR1 SGHKS, CDR2 YYEKEE (reference sequence). The CDR3 has 15 residues. The V end lost 1 base, the J end lost 3 bases, and 11 bases lay between the germline ends. The CDR3 DNA reads as TGTGCCAGCAGCTTGACCACAGGAATCAATCAGCCCCAGCATTTT. It yields the protein CASSLTTGINQPQHF.

V gene TRBV5-4 combines with J gene TRBJ2-2; D remains ambiguous. Germline assignment: CDR1 SGHNT and CDR2 YYREEE (reference sequence). The V end lost 2 bases, the J end lost 5 bases, and 10 bases lay between the germline ends. There are 14 residues in the CDR3. The CDR3 region has the DNA TGTGCCAGCAGCTTTGAACAGCCTACCGGGGAGCTGTTTTTT. This translates into CASSFEQPTGELFF.

The V and J genes are TRBV7-9 and TRBJ1-2, with 10 bases fitting TRBD1. The CDR3 runs 18 residues. Looked up from germline, CDR1 is SEHNR and CDR2 is FQNEAQ (reference sequence). V lost 5 bases and J lost 3; bases outside the gene matches: 15. The CDR3 DNA sequence: TGTGCCAGCAGCGGGCGGAGACAGGGGGCCGCTATAGACTATGGCTACACCTTC. This translates into CASSGRRQGAAIDYGYTF.

This rearrangement joins TRBV11-1 to TRBJ2-5; TRBD2 aligns across 8 bases. V trimming: 7 bases; J trimming: 5 bases; junction bases outside the gene matches: 6. Germline CDR1 is SGHAT and CDR2 is FQDESV (reference sequence). The CDR3 is 13 amino acids. The CDR3 region has the DNA TGTGCCAGCATTCCCCCGGGAGGGGAGACCCAGTACTTC. The encoded protein is CASIPPGGETQYF.

The chain uses TRBV5-1 and TRBJ1-5; 7 bases match TRBD1. The germline V gene has CDR1 SGHRS and CDR2 YFSETQ. This CDR3 region has 15 residues. The V and J ends lost 4 bases and 3 bases, in that order; junction bases with no gene match: 7. The DNA of the CDR3 is TGCGCCAGCAGCCCGGCAGGGACAGCCAATCAGCCCCAGCATTTT. It specifies CASSPAGTANQPQHF.

The chain carries TRBV19 and TRBJ2-6; 11 nucleotides agree with TRBD1. Trimming at V came to 3 bases and at J to 3 bases, leaving 10 bases not matched to a gene. The V gene's germline CDR1 is LNHDA and CDR2 SQIVND (reference sequence). The CDR3 sequence is 19 residues long. CDR3 DNA: TGTGCCAGTAGTATCCGGACAGGGGGCGCATTAGGTGGGGCCAACGTCCTGACTTTC. This codes for CASSIRTGGALGGANVLTF.

V usage is TRBV5-1 and J usage is TRBJ2-2, with 9 positions matching TRBD2. CDR1 is SGHRS and CDR2 is YFSETQ in the germline V gene. Germline trimming cut 0 bases from V and 4 bases from J; bases unmatched to any gene: 4. The CDR3 totals 16 residues. Here the CDR3 DNA reads TGCGCCAGCAGCTTGGTTGGGACTAGCCCCACCGGGGAGCTGTTTTTT. Translating it yields CASSLVGTSPTGELFF.

V gene TRBV6-6 combines with J gene TRBJ1-5, with 8 nucleotides matching TRBD1. The V gene end was trimmed by 2 bases and the J gene end by 2 bases; junction bases not matched to a gene: 5. The germline V gene has CDR1 MNHNY and CDR2 SVGAGI (reference sequence). The CDR3 consists of 16 residues. The CDR3 nucleotides read TGTGCCAGCAGTTACACCCCGACAGGGGGCAATCAGCCCCAGCATTTT. Residues: CASSYTPTGGNQPQHF.

The V gene is TRBV19, the J gene TRBJ1-5, with D perhaps matching TRBD1 (5 bases). V lost 5 bases, J lost 6 bases, and 14 bases lay in between. Germline-derived CDR1 and CDR2 are LNHDA and SQIVND (reference sequence). The CDR3 is 14 amino acids. The CDR3 loop is CASSSRVAGQPQHF. CDR3 nucleotides: TGTGCCAGTAGTTCCAGGGTGGCTGGTCAGCCCCAGCATTTT.